The 21 T cell receptor beta chains presented below share a single source sample, sequenced in a study of T cells in Graves' hyperthyroidism and ophthalmopathy. Using RNA transcripts as the source, TCR beta CDR3 regions were amplified. First-round RT-PCR targeting the TCR CDR3 was performed with the HTBI primer set. A single record per CDR3 protein comes from TCRdb applying MiXCR to the multiplex PCR reads. The sample shows under 450,000 distinct CDR3 sequences, approximately 13% of them seen only once. The material sequenced was blood. The receptors originated from a man under 40 with Graves' hyperthyroidism that later progressed to Graves' ophthalmopathy.

This clonotype turned up a few times. The V call is TRBV11-2, the J call TRBJ2-2, with 10 bases aligning to TRBD1. The CDR3 length is 15 residues. Per germline, CDR1 SGHAT and CDR2 FQNNGV. V was clipped by 5 bases and J by 1 base; unmatched bases: 1. The CDR3 DNA sequence: TGTGCCAGCAGCGGGACAGGGGTGAACACCGGGGAGCTGTTTTTT. Its translation is CASSGTGVNTGELFF.

This clonotype was seen many times. V usage is TRBV28 and J usage is TRBJ1-1, with D possibly matching TRBD1 (5 bases). The CDR3 length is 15 residues. The ends were cut back, 6 bases at V and 1 base at J, with 15 bases in the middle. Germline V gene sequence: CDR1 MDHEN, CDR2 SYDVKM. CDR3 DNA sequence: TGTGCCAGCAGACTCTGGCGGGGGACGAACACTGAAGCTTTCTTT. Its protein product is CASRLWRGTNTEAFF.

V gene TRBV4-1 combines with J gene TRBJ1-2; TRBD1 might be the D (5 bases). The germline V gene encodes CDR1 MGHRA and CDR2 YSYEKL. V was pared by 1 base and J by 4 bases, with 16 bases between. The CDR3 consists of 16 residues. The CDR3 nucleotides read TGCGCCAGCAGCCAAGGGGACGGACGCGCGCGCTATGGCTACACCTTC. Translation: CASSQGDGRARYGYTF.

This clonotype was recorded at least ten times. The chain links TRBV18 to TRBJ2-5; 14 positions agree with TRBD2. The CDR3 spans 16 residues. Germline CDR1 and CDR2: KGHSH and LQKENI. V shed 3 bases, J shed 1 base, and the junction held 1 base outside the gene matches. The CDR3 loop is CASSPGTSGGQETQYF. CDR3 coding DNA: TGTGCCAGCTCACCCGGGACTAGCGGGGGCCAAGAGACCCAGTACTTC.

The J gene is TRBJ2-3, the V gene TRBV6-4, with 9 bases matching TRBD1. The length of the CDR3 is 15 residues. V shed 7 bases and J 3 bases; nucleotides not matched to a gene: 8. CDR1 and CDR2 from the germline V gene are MRHNA and SNTAGT. CDR3 sequence: CASTDGTGRTDTQYF. The CDR3 DNA reads as TGTGCCAGCACCGACGGGACAGGGAGAACAGATACGCAGTATTTT.

This clonotype was detected a few times. V is TRBV12-5 and J is TRBJ2-6, with TRBD2 identical over 8 bases. Germline assignment: CDR1 LGHNT and CDR2 FRNRAP. There are 22 residues in the CDR3. The ends lost 0 bases at V and 1 base at J; junction bases unmatched: 17. The CDR3 nucleotides are TGTGCTAGTGGTTTGGTACGTGGGGTGCCAAGCGGGGGATCATCTGGGGCCAACGTCCTGACTTTC. This translates into CASGLVRGVPSGGSSGANVLTF.

This clonotype was recorded many times. The rearrangement links TRBV12-3 or TRBV12-4 to TRBJ1-2; no reliable D call. This CDR3 has 13 residues. V was cut by 3 bases and J by 4 bases, with 9 bases left in between. The CDR3 DNA reads TGTGCCAGCAGTTTCAGGCAGAGCTATGGCTACACCTTC. It yields the protein CASSFRQSYGYTF.

This clonotype was observed many times. The chain uses TRBV28 and TRBJ2-3, with TRBD2 matching 8 bases. Unmatched junction bases numbered 11, after V lost 5 bases and J lost 4 bases. The CDR3 consists of 16 residues. CDR1 MDHEN and CDR2 SYDVKM come from the germline V gene. The CDR3 sequence is CASSIPGGARADTQYF. Written as DNA, the CDR3 is TGTGCCAGCAGTATCCCCGGGGGGGCGAGGGCAGATACGCAGTATTTT.

Many counts were recorded for this clonotype. The chain links TRBV7-8 to TRBJ2-1, with 11 bases identical to TRBD2. Trimming took 2 bases from V and 8 from J; bases not matched to a gene: 2. The germline gives CDR1 SGHVS, CDR2 FQNEAQ. The CDR3 spans 14 residues. CDR3 in amino acids: CASSLLAGGYEQFF. Written as DNA, the CDR3 is TGTGCCAGCAGCTTACTAGCGGGGGGTTATGAGCAGTTCTTC.

V and J are TRBV3-1 and TRBJ1-4; 7 bases fit TRBD1. The ends lost 6 bases at V and 2 bases at J; junction bases unmatched: 0. The CDR3 runs to 13 residues. Germline V gives CDR1 LGHDT, CDR2 YNNKEL (reference sequence). The CDR3 coding sequence is TGTGCCAGCAGACAGGGGACTAATGAAAAACTGTTTTTT. Translated, it gives CASRQGTNEKLFF.

The rearrangement uses TRBV6-1 and TRBJ1-1; a weak D match, TRBD1 (5 bases). Trimming pared 1 base from V and 5 bases from J, leaving 11 bases between. Germline-derived CDR1 and CDR2 are MNHNS and SASEGT. The CDR3 is 14 residues long. CDR3 bases: TGTGCCAGCAGTGAAGGGGGGGGGGTGACTGAAGCTTTCTTT. This gives the protein CASSEGGGVTEAFF.

The sample holds many counts of this clonotype. This chain uses TRBV3-1 with TRBJ1-3; no definite D call. This CDR3 has 13 residues. Germline lookup yields CDR1 LGHDT and CDR2 YNNKEL (reference sequence). V lost 6 bases and J 1 base, leaving 7 bases between the germline ends. CDR3: CASSRTSGNTIYF. CDR3 DNA sequence: TGTGCCAGCAGTCGCACGTCTGGAAACACCATATATTTT.

At least ten counts were recorded for this clonotype. The rearrangement links TRBV12-3 or TRBV12-4 to TRBJ2-1; D gene ambiguous. The CDR3 has 13 amino acids. V shed 0 bases and J shed 10 bases, with 10 bases lying between them. The CDR3 coding sequence is TGTGCCAGCAGTTTAGCGATAGGATGGGAGCAGTTCTTC. Protein product: CASSLAIGWEQFF.

This clonotype was counted a single time. The chain carries TRBV25-1 and TRBJ2-2; 16 positions agree with TRBD2. The V segment lost 6 bases and the J segment 4 bases; nucleotides outside the gene matches: 8. Germline CDR1 is MGHDK and CDR2 is SYGVNS. This CDR3 has 18 residues. The CDR3 here is CASRVGLAGGPSTGELFF. The CDR3 region has the DNA TGTGCCAGCAGGGTGGGACTAGCGGGGGGGCCGAGCACCGGGGAGCTGTTTTTT.

This clonotype was observed at least ten times. The genes are TRBV28 and TRBJ1-1; D might be TRBD1 (6 bases). Germline V CDR1 and CDR2: MDHEN, SYDVKM. V lost 7 bases and J lost 4, with 19 bases in between. CDR3 length equals 15 residues. CDR3 residues: CASTLGGAGGTEAFF. CDR3 nucleotide sequence: TGTGCCAGCACCCTGGGGGGGGCGGGGGGCACTGAAGCTTTCTTT.

The chain is built from TRBV7-2 and TRBJ1-4; 11 bases line up with TRBD1. This CDR3 spans 15 amino acids. J was trimmed by 7 bases and V by 5 bases; bases with no gene match: 6. Per germline, CDR1 SGHTA and CDR2 FQGNSA. The CDR3 coding sequence is TGTGCCAGCAGCCGCAGCGGGACAGGGGGTGAAAAACTGTTTTTT. Its translation is CASSRSGTGGEKLFF.

The chain joins TRBV20-1 to TRBJ2-7, with TRBD2 identical over 14 bases. With V trimmed by 3 bases and J by 6 bases, 7 bases remained unmatched. This CDR3 comprises 15 residues. Per germline, CDR1 DFQATT and CDR2 SNEGSKA (reference sequence). The CDR3 is CSASRLAGGPSEQYF. The DNA for the CDR3 is TGCAGTGCTAGCCGACTAGCGGGAGGGCCCTCCGAGCAGTACTTC.

This clonotype showed up many times. The V gene is TRBV27, the J gene TRBJ2-2; no clear D. CDR1 is MNHEY and CDR2 is SMNVEV in the germline V gene (reference sequence). V lost 7 bases and J lost 1, with 13 bases in between. CDR3 length: 15 residues. The CDR3 is CASTQGAGNTGELFF. CDR3 sequence (DNA): TGTGCCAGCACCCAAGGAGCAGGGAACACCGGGGAGCTGTTTTTT.

J is TRBJ2-3 and V is TRBV10-3; 12 bases are a match to TRBD1. Germline assignment: CDR1 ENHRY and CDR2 SYGVKD. The CDR3 length is 16 residues. V trimming: 7 bases; J trimming: 1 base; junction bases outside the gene matches: 6. The CDR3 loop is CAITSGQGAGTDTQYF. In nucleotides, the CDR3 is TGTGCCATCACCTCGGGACAGGGGGCTGGCACAGATACGCAGTATTTT.

The chain recombines TRBV27 with TRBJ2-3; 9 bases map to TRBD2. The junction had 6 bases not matched to a gene; V was cut back by 2 bases and J by 0 bases. Germline V gives CDR1 MNHEY, CDR2 SMNVEV (reference sequence). The CDR3 is 17 amino acids. For the CDR3, the DNA is TGTGCCAGCAGTTTAGGTCTCCTAGCGGGGAGCACAGATACGCAGTATTTT. This encodes CASSLGLLAGSTDTQYF.

This clonotype was recorded many times. The chain employs TRBV28 and TRBJ2-5; D ambiguous. Germline V gene data show CDR1 as MDHEN and CDR2 as SYDVKM. This CDR3 spans 14 amino acids. Trimming left V 4 bases short and J 0 bases short, with 9 bases between. DNA for the CDR3: TGTGCCAGCAGTTGGAGCCCGTACCAAGAGACCCAGTACTTC. This codes for CASSWSPYQETQYF.